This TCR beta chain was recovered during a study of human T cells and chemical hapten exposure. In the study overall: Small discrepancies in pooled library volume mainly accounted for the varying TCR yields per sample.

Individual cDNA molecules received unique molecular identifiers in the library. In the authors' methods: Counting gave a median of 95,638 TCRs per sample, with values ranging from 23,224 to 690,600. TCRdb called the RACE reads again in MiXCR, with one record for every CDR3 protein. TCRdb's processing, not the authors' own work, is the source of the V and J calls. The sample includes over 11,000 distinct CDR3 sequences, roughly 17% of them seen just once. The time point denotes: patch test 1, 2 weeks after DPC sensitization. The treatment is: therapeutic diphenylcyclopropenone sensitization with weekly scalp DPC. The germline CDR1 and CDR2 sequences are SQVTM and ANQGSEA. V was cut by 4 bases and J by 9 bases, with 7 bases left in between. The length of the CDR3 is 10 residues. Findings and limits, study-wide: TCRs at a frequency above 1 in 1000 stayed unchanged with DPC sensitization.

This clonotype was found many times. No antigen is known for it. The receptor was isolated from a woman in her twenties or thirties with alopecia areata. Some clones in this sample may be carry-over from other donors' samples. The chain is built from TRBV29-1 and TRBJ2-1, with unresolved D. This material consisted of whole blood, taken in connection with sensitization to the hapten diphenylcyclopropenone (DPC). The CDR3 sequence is CSVGKGEQFF. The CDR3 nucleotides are TGCAGCGTTGGGAAGGGTGAGCAGTTCTTC.